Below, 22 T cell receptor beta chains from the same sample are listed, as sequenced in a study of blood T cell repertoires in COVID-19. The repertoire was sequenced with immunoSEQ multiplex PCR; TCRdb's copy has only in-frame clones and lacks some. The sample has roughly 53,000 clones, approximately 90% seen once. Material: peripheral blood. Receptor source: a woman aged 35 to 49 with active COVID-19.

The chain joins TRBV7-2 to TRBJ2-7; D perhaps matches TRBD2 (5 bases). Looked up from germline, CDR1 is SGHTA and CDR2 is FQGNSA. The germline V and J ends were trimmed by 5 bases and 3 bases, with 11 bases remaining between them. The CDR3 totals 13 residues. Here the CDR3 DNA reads TGTGCCAGCAGCATGCAGAGGGACTACGAGCAGTACTTC. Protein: CASSMQRDYEQYF.

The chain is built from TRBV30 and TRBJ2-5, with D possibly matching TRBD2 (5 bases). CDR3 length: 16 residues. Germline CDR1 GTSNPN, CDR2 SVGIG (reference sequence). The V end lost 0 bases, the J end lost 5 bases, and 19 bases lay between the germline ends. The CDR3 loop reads CAWSVLGPGSSETQYF. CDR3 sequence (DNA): TGTGCCTGGAGTGTACTAGGTCCGGGGTCGTCCGAGACCCAGTACTTC.

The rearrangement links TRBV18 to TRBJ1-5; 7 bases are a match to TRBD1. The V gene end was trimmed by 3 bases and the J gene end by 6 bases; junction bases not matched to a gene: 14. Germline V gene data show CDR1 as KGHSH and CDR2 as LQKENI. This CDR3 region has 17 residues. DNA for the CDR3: TGTGCCAGCTCACCGAATTCCAGGGGGATAACGGGTCAGCCCCAGCATTTT. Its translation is CASSPNSRGITGQPQHF.

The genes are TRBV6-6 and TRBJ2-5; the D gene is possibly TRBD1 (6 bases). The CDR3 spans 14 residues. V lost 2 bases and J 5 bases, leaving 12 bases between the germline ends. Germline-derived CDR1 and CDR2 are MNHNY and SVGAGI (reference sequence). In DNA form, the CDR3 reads TGTGCCAGCAGTTACAGGGGGAGCGTTGAGACCCAGTACTTC. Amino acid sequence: CASSYRGSVETQYF.

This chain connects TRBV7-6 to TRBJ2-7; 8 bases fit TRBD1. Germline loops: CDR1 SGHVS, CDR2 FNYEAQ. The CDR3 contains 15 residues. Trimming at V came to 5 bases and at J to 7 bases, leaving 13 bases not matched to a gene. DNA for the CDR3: TGTGCCAGCAGCCAGCGACAGGGGCAGGCGTCAGAGCAGTACTTC. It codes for CASSQRQGQASEQYF. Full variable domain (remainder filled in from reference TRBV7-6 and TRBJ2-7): GAGVSQSPRYKVTKRGQDVALRCDPISGHVSLYWYRQALGQGPEFLTYFNYEAQQDKSGLPNDRFSAERPEGSISTLTIQRTEQRDSAMYRCASSQRQGQASEQYFGPGTRLTVT.

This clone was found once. This CDR3 is CASSWTDSMNTEAFF. The CDR3 nucleotides read TGCGCCAGCAGCTGGACAGATAGCATGAACACTGAAGCTTTCTTT. The chain combines TRBV5-1 with TRBJ1-1, with a possible D match to TRBD1 (6 bases). The V gene's germline CDR1 is SGHRS and CDR2 YFSETQ. The germline V and J ends were trimmed by 3 bases and 0 bases, with 12 bases remaining between them. This CDR3 contains 15 residues.

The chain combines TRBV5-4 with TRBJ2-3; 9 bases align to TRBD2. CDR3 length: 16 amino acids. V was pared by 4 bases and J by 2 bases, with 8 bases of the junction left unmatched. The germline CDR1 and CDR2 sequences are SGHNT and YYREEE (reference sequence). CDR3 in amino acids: CASSPLAGKATDTQYF. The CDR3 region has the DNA TGTGCCAGCAGCCCCCTAGCGGGGAAGGCCACAGATACGCAGTATTTT.

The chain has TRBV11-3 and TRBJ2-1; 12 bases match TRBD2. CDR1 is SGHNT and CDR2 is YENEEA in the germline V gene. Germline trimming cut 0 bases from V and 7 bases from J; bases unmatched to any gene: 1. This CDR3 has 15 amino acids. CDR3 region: CASSLETSGGNEQFF. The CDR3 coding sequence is TGTGCCAGCAGCTTAGAGACTAGCGGGGGAAATGAGCAGTTCTTC.

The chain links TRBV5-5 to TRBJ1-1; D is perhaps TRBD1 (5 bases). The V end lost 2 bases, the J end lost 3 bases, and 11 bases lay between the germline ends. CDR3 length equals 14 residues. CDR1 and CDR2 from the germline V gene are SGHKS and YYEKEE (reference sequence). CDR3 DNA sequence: TGTGCCAGCAGCTTCCTTTGGGGGGACACTGAAGCTTTCTTT. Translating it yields CASSFLWGDTEAFF.

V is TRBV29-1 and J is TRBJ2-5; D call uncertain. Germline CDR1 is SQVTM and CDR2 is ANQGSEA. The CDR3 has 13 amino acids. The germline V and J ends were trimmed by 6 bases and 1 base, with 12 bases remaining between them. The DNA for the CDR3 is TGCAGCGTCCTACCGGGTATCCAAGAGACCCAGTACTTC. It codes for CSVLPGIQETQYF. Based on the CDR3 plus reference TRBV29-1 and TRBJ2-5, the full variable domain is SAVISQKPSRDICQRGTSLTIQCQVDSQVTMMFWYRQQPGQSLTLIATANQGSEATYESGFVIDKFPISRPNLTFSTLTVSNMSPEDSSIYLCSVLPGIQETQYFGPGTRLLVL.

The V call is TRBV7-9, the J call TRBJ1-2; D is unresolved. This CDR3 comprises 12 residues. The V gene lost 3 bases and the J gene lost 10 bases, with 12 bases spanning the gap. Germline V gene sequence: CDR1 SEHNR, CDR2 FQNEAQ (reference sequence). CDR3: CASSFGEGLYTF. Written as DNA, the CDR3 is TGTGCCAGCAGCTTTGGGGAGGGTCTCTACACCTTC.

The CDR3 is CASSLARTGSHNEQFF. The CDR3 DNA follows: TGCGCCAGCAGCCTCGCTCGGACAGGATCCCACAATGAGCAGTTCTTC. The rearrangement uses TRBV4-1 and TRBJ2-1, with 7 bases fitting TRBD1. In germline, CDR1 is MGHRA, CDR2 YSYEKL. The junction had 11 bases not matched to a gene; V was cut back by 4 bases and J by 5 bases. This CDR3 comprises 16 residues.

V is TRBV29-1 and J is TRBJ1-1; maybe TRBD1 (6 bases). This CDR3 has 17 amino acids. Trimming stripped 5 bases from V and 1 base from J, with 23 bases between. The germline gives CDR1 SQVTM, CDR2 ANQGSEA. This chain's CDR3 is CSVPGRGTLPGNTEAFF. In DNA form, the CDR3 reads TGCAGCGTTCCAGGACGAGGGACACTCCCGGGGAACACTGAAGCTTTCTTT. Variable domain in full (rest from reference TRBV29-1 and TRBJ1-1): SAVISQKPSRDICQRGTSLTIQCQVDSQVTMMFWYRQQPGQSLTLIATANQGSEATYESGFVIDKFPISRPNLTFSTLTVSNMSPEDSSIYLCSVPGRGTLPGNTEAFFGQGTRLTVV.

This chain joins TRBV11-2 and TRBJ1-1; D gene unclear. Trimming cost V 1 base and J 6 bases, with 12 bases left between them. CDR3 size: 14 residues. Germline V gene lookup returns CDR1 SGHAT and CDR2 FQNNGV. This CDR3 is CASSLVAEVAEAFF. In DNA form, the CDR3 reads TGTGCCAGCAGCTTAGTGGCAGAGGTCGCTGAAGCTTTCTTT.

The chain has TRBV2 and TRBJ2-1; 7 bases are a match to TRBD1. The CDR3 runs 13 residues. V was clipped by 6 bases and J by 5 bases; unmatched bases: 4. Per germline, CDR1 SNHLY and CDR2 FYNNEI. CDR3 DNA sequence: TGTGCCAGCAGAGGGGACAGACACAATGAGCAGTTCTTC. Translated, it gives CASRGDRHNEQFF.

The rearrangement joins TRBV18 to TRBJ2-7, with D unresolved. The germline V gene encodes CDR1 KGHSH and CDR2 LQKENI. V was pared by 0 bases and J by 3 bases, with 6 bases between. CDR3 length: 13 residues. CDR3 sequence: CASSPPSRYEQYF. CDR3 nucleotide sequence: TGTGCCAGCTCACCACCGTCCCGCTACGAGCAGTACTTC.

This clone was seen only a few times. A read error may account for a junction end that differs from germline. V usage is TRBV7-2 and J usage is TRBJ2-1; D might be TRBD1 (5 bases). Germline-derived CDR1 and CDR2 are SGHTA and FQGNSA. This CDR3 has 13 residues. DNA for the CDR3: TGTGCCAGCAGCTTAGGGGTGGACAAAGAGCAGTTCTTC. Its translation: CASSLGVDKEQFF.

The CDR3 loop reads CASSSRGSTAPSTDTQYF. The CDR3 region has the DNA TGTGCCAGCAGTAGTAGGGGATCGACAGCCCCTTCCACAGATACGCAGTATTTT. V usage is TRBV25-1 and J usage is TRBJ2-3; tentatively, D is TRBD1 (5 bases). The CDR3 has 18 amino acids. The V gene's germline CDR1 is MGHDK and CDR2 SYGVNS. V was clipped by 5 bases and J by 2 bases, with 23 bases between them.

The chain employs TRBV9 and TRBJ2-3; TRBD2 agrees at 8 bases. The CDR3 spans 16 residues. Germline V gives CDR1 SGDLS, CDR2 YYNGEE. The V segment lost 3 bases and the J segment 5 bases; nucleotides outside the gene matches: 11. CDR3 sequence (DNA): TGTGCCAGCAGCGGGACCGGCGGGGGGTCTCAAGATACGCAGTATTTT. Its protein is CASSGTGGGSQDTQYF.

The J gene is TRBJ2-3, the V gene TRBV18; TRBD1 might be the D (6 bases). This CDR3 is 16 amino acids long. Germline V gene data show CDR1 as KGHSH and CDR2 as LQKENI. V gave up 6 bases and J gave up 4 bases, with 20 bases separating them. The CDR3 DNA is TGTGCCAGCTCTCCTCCAAACCGGGACACCCCAGATACGCAGTATTTT. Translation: CASSPPNRDTPDTQYF.

The CDR3 nucleotides are TGTGCCAGCAGCTCAATAGCGGGGCGAACTGGGGCCAACGTCCTGACTTTC. It is translated as CASSSIAGRTGANVLTF. This chain joins TRBV7-3 and TRBJ2-6; 8 nucleotides align to TRBD2. V was pared by 4 bases and J by 2 bases, with 7 bases of the junction left unmatched. The CDR3 sequence is 17 residues long. Per germline, CDR1 SGHTA and CDR2 FQGTGA.

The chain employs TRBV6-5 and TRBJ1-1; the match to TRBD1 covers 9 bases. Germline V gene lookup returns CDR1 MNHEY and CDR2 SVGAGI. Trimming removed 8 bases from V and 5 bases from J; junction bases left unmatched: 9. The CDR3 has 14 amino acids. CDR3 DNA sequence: TGTGCCAGCCACAAGGACAGGGGAGAGACTGAAGCTTTCTTT. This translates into CASHKDRGETEAFF.